Presented here are 14 T cell receptor beta chains from one specimen sequenced in a study of T cells in women clearing cervical HPV infection. Measured with immunoSEQ multiplex PCR; TCRdb has only the in-frame clones, and not every one. The sample table sets out 25,000 to 35,000 clones. Sequences were obtained from blood buffy coat. The receptors originated from a woman aged 18-70 years with a cervical HPV16 infection that either progressed to CIN3+ or cleared (not recorded which).

About this clone itself: The CDR3 is cut off 3 residues early in the read; its end comes from the germline J gene. The chain uses TRBV7-9 and TRBJ1-4, with D possibly TRBD1 on 5 matching bases. This CDR3 spans 14 amino acids. Germline V lookup: CDR1 SEHNR, CDR2 FQNEAQ (reference sequence). Deletions cut 1 base from V and 7 bases from J, with 10 bases between. CDR3 DNA (partial): TGTGCCAGCAGCTTAGGGGCAGGGCGTGAAAAA. It translates to CASSLGAGREK. The entire CDR3 reads CASSLGAGREKLFF. The full variable domain, with the rest looked up from reference TRBV7-9 and TRBJ1-4, is DTGVSQNPRHKITKRGQNVTFRCDPISEHNRLYWYRQTLGQGPEFLTYFQNEAQLEKSRLLSDRFSAERPKGSFSTLEIQRTEQGDSAMYLCASSLGAGREKLFFGSGTQLSVL.

This clone is medium-sized by frequency. The sequenced fragment ends 3 residues before the CDR3 boundary, so the rest is inferred from the germline J gene. The genes are TRBV2 and TRBJ2-7; maybe TRBD2 (6 bases). The germline V and J ends were trimmed by 4 bases and 5 bases, with 9 bases remaining between them. The CDR3 consists of 12 residues. Germline CDR1 and CDR2: SNHLY and FYNNEI. CDR3 DNA, as far as it was read: TGTGCCAGCAGTGGATCTAGCGACGAG. It specifies CASSGSSDE. The full CDR3 reads CASSGSSDEQYF.

To note about this clone: With the read ending 3 residues before the CDR3 end, the germline J gene is used to fill in that end. This rearrangement joins TRBV7-9 to TRBJ1-3; the match to TRBD1 covers 8 bases. The CDR3 is 15 residues long. With 5 bases clipped from V and 6 bases from J, the junction kept 9 bases outside the gene matches. Germline CDR1 and CDR2: SEHNR and FQNEAQ (reference sequence). The CDR3 sequence is CASSARQGLVNTIYF. The CDR3 DNA, read in part, is TGTGCCAGCAGCGCCCGACAGGGGTTGGTAAACACC.

As concerns this clone: The read halts 3 residues ahead of the CDR3 end, with the missing end drawn from the germline J gene. This rearrangement joins TRBV5-1 to TRBJ2-3; 14 bases map to TRBD2. The CDR3 spans 16 residues. Germline V CDR1 and CDR2: SGHRS, YFSETQ. J was trimmed by 4 bases and V by 3 bases; bases with no gene match: 4. The CDR3 loop is CASSSGTSGSADTQYF. The sequenced part of the CDR3 DNA is TGCGCCAGCAGCTCCGGGACTAGCGGGAGCGCAGATACG.

About this clone: Read data end 3 residues before the CDR3 end; the end is taken from the germline J gene. V usage is TRBV7-2 and J usage is TRBJ1-1; D is possibly TRBD1 (5 bases). Germline CDR1 reads SGHTA; CDR2 reads FQGNSA. Deletions cut 5 bases from V and 3 bases from J, with 13 bases between. The CDR3 length is 14 residues. The sequenced CDR3 bases are TGTGCCAGCAGCCGTAATCAAGGGGACACTGAA. Protein product: CASSRNQGDTE. The whole CDR3 protein is CASSRNQGDTEAFF.

For this clone: The DNA ends 3 residues before the CDR3 does, and the rest of the CDR3 is filled in from the germline J gene. V is TRBV11-2 and J is TRBJ2-7; D is undetermined. Looked up from germline, CDR1 is SGHAT and CDR2 is FQNNGV. Trimming left V 8 bases short and J 2 bases short, with 16 bases between. The CDR3 is 14 residues long. CDR3 DNA, as far as it was read: TGTGCCAGCTCGACCCCTGACTCCCCCTACGAG. Residues: CASSTPDSPYE. In full, the CDR3 is CASSTPDSPYEQYF.

As to this clone: The read terminates 3 residues before the CDR3 end, so the remaining end is supplied by the germline J gene. This chain connects TRBV7-2 to TRBJ1-3; 9 bases fit TRBD1. The junction had 3 bases not matched to a gene; V was cut back by 5 bases and J by 4 bases. The germline CDR1 and CDR2 sequences are SGHTA and FQGNSA. The CDR3 is made up of 14 amino acids. CDR3 region: CASSKTGGGNTIYF. CDR3 DNA, as far as it was read: TGTGCCAGCAGCAAGACAGGGGGAGGAAACACC.

As concerns this clone: Sequencing ends 3 residues short of the CDR3 end; the germline J gene provides the rest. V is TRBV30 and J is TRBJ1-4; 7 positions match TRBD1. The CDR3 is 15 amino acids. Per the germline V gene, CDR1 is GTSNPN and CDR2 is SVGIG (reference sequence). With V trimmed by 0 bases and J by 3 bases, 4 bases remained unmatched. The sequenced CDR3 bases are TGTGCCTGGAGTGTCACAGGGGAGGCTAATGAAAAA. Amino acid sequence: CAWSVTGEANEK. In full, the CDR3 is CAWSVTGEANEKLFF.

As to this clone: Read sequence stops 3 residues before the CDR3 end, and the germline J gene provides the missing end. The V and J genes are TRBV5-1 and TRBJ2-7, with 9 bases that match TRBD1. Trimming removed 0 bases from V and 2 bases from J; junction bases left unmatched: 3. The germline V gene has CDR1 SGHRS and CDR2 YFSETQ. CDR3 length: 15 residues. CDR3 DNA, as far as it was read: TGCGCCAGCAGCTTGGGTTACAGGGGGCCCTACGAG. The encoded protein is CASSLGYRGPYE. Given in full, the CDR3 is CASSLGYRGPYEQYF. Looking up the rest from reference TRBV5-1 and TRBJ2-7 gives the full variable domain: KAGVTQTPRYLIKTRGQQVTLSCSPISGHRSVSWYQQTPGQGLQFLFEYFSETQRNKGNFPGRFSGRQFSNSRSEMNVSTLELGDSALYLCASSLGYRGPYEQYFGPGTRLTVT.

In regard to this clone: Read coverage stops 3 residues before the CDR3 terminus; the germline J gene supplies the remainder. The chain links TRBV7-9 to TRBJ2-1, with 8 bases lining up with TRBD1. V lost 6 bases and J lost 4; bases outside the gene matches: 8. The CDR3 loop spans 15 amino acids. Germline CDR1 is SEHNR and CDR2 is FQNEAQ (reference sequence). CDR3 DNA (partial): TGTGCCAGCAGTTATTCAGGGGGCGAGTACAATGAG. Protein: CASSYSGGEYNE. The whole CDR3 protein is CASSYSGGEYNEQFF.

With respect to this clone: The DNA ends 3 residues before the CDR3 does, and the rest of the CDR3 is filled in from the germline J gene. This sequence joins TRBV6-1 and TRBJ1-5; 8 bases fit TRBD1. Germline V lookup: CDR1 MNHNS, CDR2 SASEGT. This CDR3 comprises 15 residues. The ends lost 2 bases at V and 3 bases at J; junction bases unmatched: 3. CDR3 DNA (partial): TGTGCCAGCAGTGAACGGGACAGGAACAATCAGCCC. This codes for CASSERDRNNQP. From start to end, the CDR3 is CASSERDRNNQPQHF.

With regard to this clone: The read halts 3 residues ahead of the CDR3 end, with the missing end drawn from the germline J gene. The rearrangement joins TRBV7-2 to TRBJ1-5; TRBD1 might be the D (6 bases). Trimming removed 1 base at V and 2 bases at J, with 6 bases between. This CDR3 has 14 amino acids. CDR1 SGHTA and CDR2 FQGNSA come from the germline V gene. Here the CDR3 reads CASSLDRGNQPQHF. CDR3 DNA, as far as it was read: TGTGCCAGCAGCTTAGACAGGGGCAATCAGCCC.

Details on this clone: The read gets to within 3 residues of the CDR3 end, and the germline J gene fills in the rest. This chain joins TRBV4-1 and TRBJ1-5, with 10 bases identical to TRBD1. The CDR3 contains 17 residues. Trimming cost V 4 bases and J 6 bases; bases outside gene matches: 12. The germline V gene encodes CDR1 MGHRA and CDR2 YSYEKL. CDR3 DNA, as far as it was read: TGCGCCAGCAGCCTTCAGTCCGGGACAGGGGAGTCTCAGCCC. The encoded protein is CASSLQSGTGESQP. The entire CDR3 is CASSLQSGTGESQPQHF.

On this clone itself: The sequence runs out 3 residues before the end of the CDR3; the remainder is reconstructed from the germline J gene. The chain has TRBV13 and TRBJ2-3; 7 positions agree with TRBD2. Looked up from germline, CDR1 is PRHDT and CDR2 is FYEKMQ (reference sequence). CDR3 size: 17 residues. The V gene end was trimmed by 2 bases and the J gene end by 0 bases; junction bases not matched to a gene: 8. The CDR3 reads CASSLLPSGRSTDTQYF. The sequenced CDR3 bases are TGTGCCAGCAGCTTACTTCCTAGCGGAAGAAGCACAGATACG. The entire variable domain, with the rest obtained from reference TRBV13 and TRBJ2-3, is as follows: AAGVIQSPRHLIKEKRETATLKCYPIPRHDTVYWYQQGPGQDPQFLISFYEKMQSDKGSIPDRFSAQQFSDYHSELNMSSLELGDSALYFCASSLLPSGRSTDTQYFGPGTRLTVL.